A single sample gave rise to the 19 T cell receptor beta chains below, sequenced in a study of blood T cell repertoires in COVID-19 (dated by TCRdb to the early 2020s). Receptor amplification or capture employed the immunoSEQ multiplex PCR assay. TCRdb holds this immuneACCESS table with in-frame rearrangements only. Some clones are missing; in checked studies, unresolved V genes explain under half, and the rest has no known cause. The sample yields roughly 220,000 clones; 85% to 90% were counted once. The ten most abundant clones make up around 3.1% of the sample. The source material was peripheral blood. These receptor sequences come from a man between 60 and 75 years old with acute or convalescent COVID-19.

The table lists this clone with a count of one. The rearrangement uses TRBV27 and TRBJ2-7, with 7 bases lining up with TRBD1. The germline V gene has CDR1 MNHEY and CDR2 SMNVEV (reference sequence). The CDR3 is 14 residues long. With V trimmed by 2 bases and J by 3 bases, 4 bases remained unmatched. CDR3 coding DNA: TGTGCCAGCAGTTTAGCCACAGGGGTCTACGAGCAGTACTTC. It encodes CASSLATGVYEQYF.

This chain joins TRBV30 and TRBJ2-3; the D gene is possibly TRBD2 (5 bases). Deletions cut 2 bases from V and 0 bases from J, with 12 bases between. Looked up from germline, CDR1 is GTSNPN and CDR2 is SVGIG (reference sequence). The CDR3 runs 15 residues. The chain's CDR3 is CAWSSGRGSTDTQYF. CDR3 sequence (DNA): TGTGCCTGGAGTTCGGGCAGAGGGAGCACAGATACGCAGTATTTT.

The V and J genes are TRBV14 and TRBJ1-6, with D maybe TRBD1 (5 bases). This CDR3 is built from 15 residues. Per germline, CDR1 SGHDN and CDR2 FVKESK. V lost 1 base and J lost 6, with 10 bases in between. The CDR3 nucleotides are TGTGCCAGCAGCCAAGGGGGGGGTCGTAATTCACCCCTCCACTTT. It is translated as CASSQGGGRNSPLHF.

V usage is TRBV6-2 or TRBV6-3 and J usage is TRBJ1-5; D is possibly TRBD1 (5 bases). The CDR3 totals 15 residues. V lost 0 bases and J lost 9, with 15 bases in between. The germline V gene encodes CDR1 MNHEY and CDR2 SVGEGT. This chain's CDR3 is CASSYSSRTGGPQHF. DNA of the CDR3: TGTGCCAGCAGTTACTCGAGCCGTACCGGGGGGCCCCAGCATTTT.

V and J are TRBV9 and TRBJ2-3; D gene unclear. The V gene's germline CDR1 is SGDLS and CDR2 YYNGEE. The V and J ends lost 0 bases and 4 bases respectively, with 3 bases between them. The CDR3 has 12 residues. Here the CDR3 DNA reads TGTGCCAGCAGCGTAGCGGCAGATACGCAGTATTTT. Its protein product is CASSVAADTQYF.

This sequence joins TRBV27 and TRBJ1-6; D unclear. The CDR3 contains 13 residues. Between the trimmed V and J ends, which lost 7 bases and 13 bases, there was a span of 17 bases. Germline CDR1 is MNHEY and CDR2 is SMNVEV (reference sequence). The CDR3 reads CASTPAWELPLHF. The CDR3 DNA follows: TGTGCCAGCACCCCGGCCTGGGAGCTTCCCCTCCACTTT.

The chain is built from TRBV10-3 and TRBJ2-7, with TRBD2 as a possible D gene (5 bases). CDR1 and CDR2 from the germline V gene are ENHRY and SYGVKD. Trimming left V 4 bases short and J 5 bases short, with 12 bases between. There are 13 residues in the CDR3. This CDR3 reads CAISALTGNEQYF. The CDR3 DNA sequence: TGTGCCATCAGTGCGCTCACGGGGAACGAGCAGTACTTC.

The chain is built from TRBV24-1 and TRBJ2-3; 9 bases line up with TRBD1. The junction had 4 bases not matched to a gene; V was cut back by 3 bases and J by 1 base. The germline CDR1 and CDR2 sequences are KGHDR and SFDVKD. This CDR3 region has 16 residues. The CDR3 coding sequence is TGTGCCACCAGTGATCGGACAGGGGAGGGCACAGATACGCAGTATTTT. This encodes CATSDRTGEGTDTQYF.

CDR3: CASSVMAGGGETQYF. The DNA for the CDR3 is TGTGCCAGCAGCGTTATGGCAGGGGGTGGGGAGACCCAGTACTTC. The chain couples TRBV9 to TRBJ2-5; 7 nucleotides agree with TRBD1. Germline V gives CDR1 SGDLS, CDR2 YYNGEE. Trimming cost V 2 bases and J 5 bases; bases outside gene matches: 9. This CDR3 is built from 15 residues.

The V gene is TRBV10-3, the J gene TRBJ1-1, with D perhaps TRBD1 (5 bases). The ends were cut back, 2 bases at V and 0 bases at J, with 7 bases in the middle. The germline V gene has CDR1 ENHRY and CDR2 SYGVKD. The CDR3 is made up of 14 amino acids. DNA for the CDR3: TGTGCCATCAGTGAGGGGGCCATGAACACTGAAGCTTTCTTT. Translating it yields CAISEGAMNTEAFF.

J is TRBJ2-5 and V is TRBV9, with 9 bases aligning to TRBD1. Losses at the gene ends were 1 base for V and 7 bases for J; bases not matched to a gene: 8. Germline CDR1 and CDR2: SGDLS and YYNGEE. The CDR3 has 15 residues. The CDR3 DNA reads as TGTGCCAGCAGCGTAAAAACAGGGGGCGCGGGGACCCAGTACTTC. Its translation is CASSVKTGGAGTQYF. Using reference TRBV9 and TRBJ2-5 for the parts outside the CDR3, the full variable domain is DSGVTQTPKHLITATGQRVTLRCSPRSGDLSVYWYQQSLDQGLQFLIQYYNGEERAKGNILERFSAQQFPDLHSELNLSSLELGDSALYFCASSVKTGGAGTQYFGPGTRLLVL.

V is TRBV2 and J is TRBJ2-2, with 8 bases matching TRBD1. J gave up 6 bases and V 7 bases, and 4 bases lay outside the gene matches. Germline V lookup: CDR1 SNHLY, CDR2 FYNNEI. The CDR3 is made up of 13 amino acids. The CDR3 DNA follows: TGTGCCAGCAACCCACAGGGGGCCGGGGAGCTGTTTTTT. Residues: CASNPQGAGELFF.

The J gene is TRBJ2-7, the V gene TRBV7-2; 7 bases match TRBD1. Losses at the gene ends were 4 bases for V and 0 bases for J; bases not matched to a gene: 6. The CDR3 spans 15 residues. The germline gives CDR1 SGHTA, CDR2 FQGNSA. CDR3 DNA sequence: TGTGCCAGCAGCTGGGCCGGGACAGACTCCTACGAGCAGTACTTC. This sequence encodes CASSWAGTDSYEQYF.

The rearrangement joins TRBV3-1 (or the pseudogene TRBV3-2) to TRBJ1-2, with 7 bases identical to TRBD1. The CDR3 spans 14 residues. The V gene end was trimmed by 5 bases and the J gene end by 2 bases; junction bases not matched to a gene: 5. From germline, CDR1 is LGHDT and CDR2 YNNKEL (reference sequence). This CDR3 is CASSLGQQNYGYTF. The DNA for the CDR3 is TGTGCCAGCAGCTTGGGACAGCAAAACTATGGCTACACCTTC.

This chain connects TRBV3-1 (or the pseudogene TRBV3-2) to TRBJ1-6, with 8 bases identical to TRBD1. Germline V CDR1 and CDR2: LGHDT, YNNKEL (reference sequence). The CDR3 loop spans 14 amino acids. Unmatched junction bases numbered 2, after V lost 3 bases and J lost 7 bases. This CDR3 reads CASSQGQENSPLHF. The CDR3 coding sequence is TGTGCCAGCAGCCAGGGACAGGAAAATTCACCCCTCCACTTT.

The rearrangement links TRBV6-1 to TRBJ1-3, with a tentative D call TRBD1 (5 bases). The CDR3 loop spans 15 amino acids. Looked up from germline, CDR1 is MNHNS and CDR2 is SASEGT. Trimming left V 1 base short and J 0 bases short, with 7 bases between. CDR3 sequence: CASSEDRYSGNTIYF. The CDR3 region has the DNA TGTGCCAGCAGTGAAGACAGGTACTCTGGAAACACCATATATTTT.

J is TRBJ1-1 and V is TRBV12-5; TRBD1 is a possible D gene (5 bases). V was cut by 6 bases and J by 2 bases, with 10 bases left in between. The CDR3 loop spans 13 amino acids. Germline assignment: CDR1 LGHNT and CDR2 FRNRAP. The CDR3 reads CASGRRENTEAFF. The CDR3 nucleotides read TGTGCTAGTGGCCGCAGGGAAAACACTGAAGCTTTCTTT.

This chain links TRBV11-2 with TRBJ2-5; TRBD2 aligns across 11 bases. V lost 5 bases to trimming and J lost 1 base; unmatched junction nucleotides: 6. The CDR3 loop spans 16 amino acids. Germline assignment: CDR1 SGHAT and CDR2 FQNNGV. The CDR3, as DNA: TGTGCCAGCAGCACGCGACTAGCGGGGTTCCAAGAGACCCAGTACTTC. Amino acids: CASSTRLAGFQETQYF.

The V and J genes are TRBV11-3 and TRBJ2-1, with 7 bases identical to TRBD2. With V trimmed by 5 bases and J by 8 bases, 6 bases remained unmatched. Germline lookup yields CDR1 SGHNT and CDR2 YENEEA. The CDR3 is made up of 13 amino acids. The CDR3 loop is CASSGGGWDEQFF. The CDR3 DNA reads TGTGCCAGCAGCGGGGGGGGATGGGATGAGCAGTTCTTC.